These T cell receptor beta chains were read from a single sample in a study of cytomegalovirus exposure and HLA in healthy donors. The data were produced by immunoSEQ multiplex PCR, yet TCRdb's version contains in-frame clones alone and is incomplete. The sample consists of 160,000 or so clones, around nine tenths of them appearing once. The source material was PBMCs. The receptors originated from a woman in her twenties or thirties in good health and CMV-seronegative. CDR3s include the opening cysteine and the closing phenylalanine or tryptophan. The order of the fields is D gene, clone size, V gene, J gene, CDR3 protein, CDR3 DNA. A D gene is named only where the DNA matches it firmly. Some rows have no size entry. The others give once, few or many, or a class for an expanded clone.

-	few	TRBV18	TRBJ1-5	CASSPRRGGDRPQPQHF	TGTGCCAGCTCACCCAGGAGAGGGGGAGACAGACCTCAGCCCCAGCATTTT
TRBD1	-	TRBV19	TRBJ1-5	CASSTIDRAKDSNQPQHF	TGTGCCAGTAGTACGATCGACAGGGCGAAGGATAGCAATCAGCCCCAGCATTTT
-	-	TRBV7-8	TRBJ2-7	CASSLAVNSYEQYF	TGTGCCAGCAGCTTAGCTGTCAACTCCTACGAGCAGTACTTC
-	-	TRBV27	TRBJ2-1	CASSSVATAYNEQFF	TGTGCCAGCAGTTCGGTAGCGACCGCCTACAATGAGCAGTTCTTC
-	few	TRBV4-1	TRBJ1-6	CASSPNRQASPLHF	TGCGCCAGCAGCCCAAATCGACAGGCATCACCCCTCCACTTT
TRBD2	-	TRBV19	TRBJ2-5	CASSWGGTNQETQYF	TGTGCCAGTAGTTGGGGGGGGACCAACCAAGAGACCCAGTACTTC
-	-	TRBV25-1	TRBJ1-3	CASSEGGGSGNTIYF	TGTGCCAGCAGTGAGGGGGGGGGCTCTGGAAACACCATATATTTT
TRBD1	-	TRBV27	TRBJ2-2	CASSLKFMGQGLSTGELFF	TGTGCCAGCAGTTTAAAATTCATGGGACAGGGATTGAGCACCGGGGAGCTGTTTTTT
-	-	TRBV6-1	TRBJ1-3	CASSRGSGNTIYF	TGTGCCAGCAGTCGGGGGTCTGGAAACACCATATATTTT
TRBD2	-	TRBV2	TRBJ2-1	CASLSGGQSYNEQFF	TGTGCCAGCCTCAGCGGGGGGCAATCCTACAATGAGCAGTTCTTC
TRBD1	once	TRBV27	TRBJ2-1	CASSFLWISRDRVSEQFF	TGTGCCAGCAGTTTTCTGTGGATAAGCCGGGACAGGGTTAGTGAGCAGTTCTTC
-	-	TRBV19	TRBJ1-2	CASSTPISAANYGYTF	TGTGCCAGTAGTACCCCGATATCGGCGGCTAACTATGGCTACACCTTC
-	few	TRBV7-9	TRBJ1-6	CASSLAQGGNSPLHF	TGTGCCAGCAGCTTAGCTCAGGGTGGCAATTCACCCCTCCACTTT
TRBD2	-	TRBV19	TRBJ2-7	CASSIGGFDEQYF	TGTGCCAGTAGTATCGGGGGGTTCGACGAGCAGTACTTC
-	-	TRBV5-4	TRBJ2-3	CASSPTLAVDTQYF	TGTGCCAGCAGTCCCACCTTGGCGGTAGATACGCAGTATTTT
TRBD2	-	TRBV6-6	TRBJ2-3	CASRGRTSGSTDTQYF	TGTGCCAGCAGAGGCCGGACTAGCGGGTCCACAGATACGCAGTATTTT
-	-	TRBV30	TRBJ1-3	CAWSGGNTIYF	TGTGCCTGGAGCGGGGGAAACACCATATATTTT
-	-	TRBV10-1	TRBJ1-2	CASSESAGDPYGYTF	TGCGCCAGCAGTGAGTCTGCAGGCGACCCCTATGGCTACACCTTC
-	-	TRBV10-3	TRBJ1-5	CAISESRDFSLNQPQHF	TGTGCCATCAGTGAAAGCCGGGACTTTTCTCTCAATCAGCCCCAGCATTTT
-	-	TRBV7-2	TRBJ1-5	CASSLAAGLVANQPQHF	TGTGCCAGCAGCTTAGCGGCGGGACTGGTGGCCAATCAGCCCCAGCATTTT
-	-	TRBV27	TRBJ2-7	CASSGAASYEQYF	TGTGCCAGCAGTGGGGCAGCCTCCTACGAGCAGTACTTC
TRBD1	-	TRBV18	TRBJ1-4	CASSPTGSNEKLFF	TGTGCCAGCTCACCGACAGGGTCTAATGAAAAACTGTTTTTT
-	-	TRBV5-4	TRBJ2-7	CASSNPSASSYEQYF	TGTGCCAGCAGCAACCCGTCCGCGAGCTCCTACGAGCAGTACTTC
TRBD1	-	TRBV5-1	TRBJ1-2	CASSYDRVGYTF	TGCGCCAGCAGCTACGACAGGGTCGGCTACACCTTC
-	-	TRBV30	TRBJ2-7	CAWSVRVDYEQYF	TGTGCCTGGAGTGTACGGGTAGACTACGAGCAGTACTTC
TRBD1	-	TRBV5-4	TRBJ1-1	CASREQGGGASTEAFF	TGTGCCAGCAGAGAACAGGGGGGGGGAGCCAGCACTGAAGCTTTCTTT
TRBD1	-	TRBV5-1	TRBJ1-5	CASRTGTGGNQPQHF	TGCGCCAGCAGAACCGGGACAGGGGGCAATCAGCCCCAGCATTTT
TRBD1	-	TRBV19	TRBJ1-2	CASTWGQGGGYTF	TGTGCCAGTACTTGGGGACAGGGTGGTGGCTACACCTTC
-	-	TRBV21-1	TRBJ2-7	CASSNRSGQGALSYEQYF	TGTGCCAGCAGCAATCGATCGGGACAGGGGGCGTTATCCTACGAGCAGTACTTC
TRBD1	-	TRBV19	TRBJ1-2	CASSGQGPNYGYTF	TGTGCCAGTAGTGGACAGGGCCCTAACTATGGCTACACCTTC
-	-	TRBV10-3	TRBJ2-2	CAISESTHLGAGTGELFF	TGTGCCATCAGTGAGTCGACTCATCTAGGGGCCGGCACCGGGGAGCTGTTTTTT
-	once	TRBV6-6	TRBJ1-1	CASSYSGGNTEAFF	TGTGCCAGCAGTTACTCCGGGGGGAACACTGAAGCTTTCTTT
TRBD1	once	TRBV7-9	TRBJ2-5	CASSLHLQGAGETQYF	TGTGCCAGCAGCCTACACCTACAGGGGGCGGGAGAGACCCAGTACTTC
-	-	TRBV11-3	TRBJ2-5	CASSLEGETQYF	TGTGCCAGCAGCTTAGAGGGCGAGACCCAGTACTTC
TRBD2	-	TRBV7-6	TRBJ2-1	CASSYQPSSGGWNEQFF	TGTGCCAGCAGCTACCAACCCTCTAGCGGGGGGTGGAATGAGCAGTTCTTC
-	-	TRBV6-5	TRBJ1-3	CASRATASGNTIYF	TGTGCCAGCAGGGCCACAGCCTCTGGAAACACCATATATTTT
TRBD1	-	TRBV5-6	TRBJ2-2	CASSLAGTGVTGELFF	TGTGCCAGCAGCTTGGCAGGGACAGGGGTCACCGGGGAGCTGTTTTTT
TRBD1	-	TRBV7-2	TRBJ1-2	CASSLTTGNYGYTF	TGTGCCAGCAGCTTAACGACAGGGAACTATGGCTACACCTTC